This T cell receptor (beta chain) derives from a study of shared clonotypes between healthy human individuals. Using immunoSEQ multiplex PCR, the repertoire was profiled, and TCRdb retains in-frame clones only, with some absent. The sample includes millions of clones, just over 90% of them seen just once. Per germline, CDR1 LGHNA and CDR2 YSLEER. The CDR3 consists of 15 residues. V was clipped by 0 bases and J by 3 bases, with 10 bases between them. Adults of Caucasian background living in Nashville, Tennessee made up all donors. The receptor comes from a man younger than 35 in good health. Sequencing was done on a sample of naive CD4+ T cells sorted from blood. As to subset: CD45RA+ positively selected. This rearrangement joins TRBV4-3 to TRBJ2-3, with unresolved D. The CDR3 DNA follows: TGCGCCAGCAGCCAAGAAGGAAGTAGGACAGATACGCAGTATTTT. Translating gives CASSQEGSRTDTQYF.